The rows below give T cell receptor beta chains drawn from one sample of a study of monozygotic twins with inflammatory bowel disease. TCRdb re-called the 5' RACE reads; every CDR3 protein appears as one record, without DNA. Here the sample table reports 190,000 or so distinct CDR3 sequences. Sample: blood. Receptors were obtained from a human donor with ulcerative colitis or Crohn's disease, or a healthy co-twin of an affected twin (not recorded which). CDR3s include the opening cysteine and the closing phenylalanine or tryptophan.

v_gene: TRBV5-1; j_gene: TRBJ1-2; CDR3aa: CASSFRGADHGYTF
v_gene: TRBV3-1; j_gene: TRBJ2-1; CDR3aa: CASSQGGGALAYNEQFF
v_gene: TRBV9; j_gene: TRBJ1-3; CDR3aa: CASSSRDSGNTIYF
v_gene: TRBV5-4; j_gene: TRBJ2-1; CDR3aa: CASSGGSSGPNNEQFF
v_gene: TRBV7-7; j_gene: TRBJ2-5; CDR3aa: CASSRRGEQETQYF
v_gene: TRBV12-3/TRBV12-4; j_gene: TRBJ2-4; CDR3aa: CASSLQGATKNIQYF
v_gene: TRBV5-1; j_gene: TRBJ2-1; CDR3aa: CASSFSLPRQGVYNEQFF
v_gene: TRBV10-2; j_gene: TRBJ1-5; CDR3aa: CASRPQGWVQPQHF
v_gene: TRBV11-2; j_gene: TRBJ2-5; CDR3aa: CASSDAWQSQETQYF
v_gene: TRBV12-3/TRBV12-4; j_gene: TRBJ2-3; CDR3aa: CASSFPTSGTDTQYF
v_gene: TRBV6-1; j_gene: TRBJ1-4; CDR3aa: CASRSTGTAIATNEKLFF
v_gene: TRBV20-1; j_gene: TRBJ1-5; CDR3aa: CSARGPPPGAVGQPQHF
v_gene: TRBV19; j_gene: TRBJ1-1; CDR3aa: CASARLGNTEAFF
v_gene: TRBV5-1; j_gene: TRBJ2-7; CDR3aa: CASSLGRAGLDEQYF
v_gene: TRBV4-1; j_gene: TRBJ2-1; CDR3aa: CASSLNTLGQGSYNEQFF
v_gene: TRBV20-1; j_gene: TRBJ2-3; CDR3aa: CSAKGAGTDTQYF
v_gene: TRBV12-3/TRBV12-4; j_gene: TRBJ1-4; CDR3aa: CASSLDPTPLKLFF
v_gene: TRBV7-9; j_gene: TRBJ1-5; CDR3aa: CASSHSLGTGKDQPQHF
v_gene: TRBV15; j_gene: TRBJ1-1; CDR3aa: CATSRDLPNTEAFF
v_gene: TRBV3-1; j_gene: TRBJ2-2; CDR3aa: CASSHGQNTGELFF
v_gene: TRBV6-1; j_gene: TRBJ1-2; CDR3aa: CASSGDRRYNYGYTF
v_gene: TRBV20-1; j_gene: TRBJ2-2; CDR3aa: CSAPQGNTGELFF
v_gene: TRBV24-1; j_gene: TRBJ1-2; CDR3aa: CATSSVYGYTF
v_gene: TRBV9; j_gene: TRBJ1-3; CDR3aa: CASSVEQAFGNTIYF
v_gene: TRBV7-2; j_gene: TRBJ1-1; CDR3aa: CASSLHAITEAFF
v_gene: TRBV11-1; j_gene: TRBJ2-3; CDR3aa: CASSIRQVRRTQGTDTQYF
v_gene: TRBV6-1; j_gene: TRBJ1-6; CDR3aa: CASSPRQVVYSPLHF
v_gene: TRBV7-9; j_gene: TRBJ2-2; CDR3aa: CASSSLAGGTNTGELFF
v_gene: TRBV7-2; j_gene: TRBJ1-1; CDR3aa: CASSESVYSVEDTEAFF
v_gene: TRBV20-1; j_gene: TRBJ2-6; CDR3aa: CSARKASGANVLTF
v_gene: TRBV25-1; j_gene: TRBJ1-1; CDR3aa: CASSERETTEAFF
v_gene: TRBV5-1; j_gene: TRBJ2-1; CDR3aa: CASSLGPRGRSNEQFF
v_gene: TRBV20-1; j_gene: TRBJ2-7; CDR3aa: CSARYLSEQYF
v_gene: TRBV5-1; j_gene: TRBJ1-3; CDR3aa: CASSLAPGSRSGNTIYF
v_gene: TRBV5-6; j_gene: TRBJ2-5; CDR3aa: CASSLASGETQYF
v_gene: TRBV5-1; j_gene: TRBJ2-3; CDR3aa: CASSLESYSSTDTQYF
v_gene: TRBV29-1; j_gene: TRBJ2-3; CDR3aa: CSGADRAPTDTQYF
v_gene: TRBV6-1; j_gene: TRBJ1-1; CDR3aa: CASSEAPKGTLKAFF
v_gene: TRBV7-2; j_gene: TRBJ1-1; CDR3aa: CASRRGATEAFF
v_gene: TRBV7-8; j_gene: TRBJ1-2; CDR3aa: CASSPKVWGGSYGYTF
v_gene: TRBV20-1; j_gene: TRBJ2-2; CDR3aa: CSAREARQGARGELFF
v_gene: TRBV7-9; j_gene: TRBJ1-2; CDR3aa: CASSLRQSDYGYTF
v_gene: TRBV10-3; j_gene: TRBJ2-7; CDR3aa: CAISAVDRTVKGYEQYF
v_gene: TRBV7-8; j_gene: TRBJ2-3; CDR3aa: CASSQGTSGADTQYF
v_gene: TRBV12-3/TRBV12-4; j_gene: TRBJ2-5; CDR3aa: CASRLGSSGQETQYF
v_gene: TRBV5-1; j_gene: TRBJ2-3; CDR3aa: CASSPLGSRDTQYF
v_gene: TRBV5-1; j_gene: TRBJ1-2; CDR3aa: CASSPTEANYGYTF